The 23 T cell receptor beta chains below all came from one sample that was sequenced in a study of T cells in narcolepsy. Profiled with immunoSEQ multiplex PCR; TCRdb holds only in-frame clones, not every one. Here the sample spans over 25,000 clones, about 90% being singletons. The sequencing sample was made of CD45RA- memory CD4+ T cells from PBMCs. Receptors were obtained from a human donor with narcolepsy.

The J gene is TRBJ1-3, the V gene TRBV2; no definite D call. V was clipped by 1 base and J by 2 bases, with 6 bases between them. Germline V gives CDR1 SNHLY, CDR2 FYNNEI. The CDR3 is 14 residues long. For the CDR3, the DNA is TGTGCCAGCAGTGAAGGAAGGGCTGGAAACACCATATATTTT. It specifies CASSEGRAGNTIYF.

Only one count was recorded for this clone. This chain joins TRBV19 and TRBJ2-2; D is unresolved. The CDR3 contains 15 residues. The germline V and J ends were trimmed by 3 bases and 0 bases, with 8 bases remaining between them. The V gene's germline CDR1 is LNHDA and CDR2 SQIVND (reference sequence). CDR3 loop: CASSMGRTNTGELFF. CDR3 sequence (DNA): TGTGCCAGTAGTATGGGCAGGACGAACACCGGGGAGCTGTTTTTT.

The chain employs TRBV28 and TRBJ1-5, with TRBD1 matching over 7 bases. V was pared by 4 bases and J by 5 bases, with 14 bases of the junction left unmatched. The CDR3 is made up of 17 amino acids. Germline V gives CDR1 MDHEN, CDR2 SYDVKM. This CDR3 is CASSSRQGRIGYQPQHF. CDR3 DNA sequence: TGTGCCAGCAGTTCCCGACAGGGAAGAATTGGGTATCAGCCCCAGCATTTT.

The genes are TRBV6-5 and TRBJ1-2; D is uncertain. V lost 0 bases, J lost 8 bases, and 13 bases lay in between. The CDR3 runs to 14 residues. Germline CDR1 MNHEY, CDR2 SVGAGI. The CDR3: CASSYSPRSDGYTF. The CDR3 coding sequence is TGTGCCAGCAGTTACTCCCCTCGAAGTGACGGCTACACCTTC.

The genes are TRBV7-3 and TRBJ1-1; D is uncertain. The germline V and J ends were trimmed by 5 bases and 4 bases, with 17 bases remaining between them. This CDR3 has 15 residues. Germline loops: CDR1 SGHTA, CDR2 FQGTGA. The CDR3 reads CASSPQQAEGTEAFF. CDR3 nucleotide sequence: TGTGCCAGCAGCCCCCAGCAAGCGGAGGGCACTGAAGCTTTCTTT.

The rearrangement links TRBV28 to TRBJ1-1; D gene unclear. V lost 3 bases to trimming and J lost 3 bases, with 11 bases between them. The CDR3 sequence is 14 residues long. Germline V gene data show CDR1 as MDHEN and CDR2 as SYDVKM. The chain's CDR3 is CASSFGGAYTEAFF. Written as DNA, the CDR3 is TGTGCCAGCAGTTTTGGAGGAGCCTACACTGAAGCTTTCTTT.

The chain combines TRBV5-1 with TRBJ2-5, with TRBD1 matching 10 bases. There are 16 residues in the CDR3. Germline loops: CDR1 SGHRS, CDR2 YFSETQ. Losses at the gene ends were 5 bases for V and 1 base for J; bases not matched to a gene: 8. For the CDR3, the DNA is TGCGCCAGCAGGAGATTGGACAGGGGGTCCCAAGAGACCCAGTACTTC. Translating it yields CASRRLDRGSQETQYF.

This clone was seen once. The CDR3 loop reads CASNGEDRGLTDTQYF. In DNA, the CDR3 is TGTGCCAGTAATGGAGAAGACAGGGGGCTCACAGATACGCAGTATTTT. The chain has TRBV19 and TRBJ2-3, with TRBD1 matching over 10 bases. Germline V gene data show CDR1 as LNHDA and CDR2 as SQIVND (reference sequence). Losses at the gene ends were 7 bases for V and 2 bases for J; bases not matched to a gene: 9. The CDR3 sequence is 16 residues long.

The V gene is TRBV5-1, the J gene TRBJ1-3; D is undetermined. Germline values: CDR1 SGHRS, CDR2 YFSETQ. Trimming shortened V by 4 bases and J by 4 bases, and 18 bases separated the two germline ends. The CDR3 extends over 16 amino acids. As DNA, the CDR3 is TGCGCCAGCAGCCGCGTCCCAGAAGGTGCCGGAAACACCATATATTTT. Its protein product is CASSRVPEGAGNTIYF.

J is TRBJ1-4 and V is TRBV28; D perhaps matches TRBD1 (6 bases). Germline-derived CDR1 and CDR2 are MDHEN and SYDVKM. CDR3 length equals 17 residues. Trimming shortened V by 5 bases and J by 3 bases, and 19 bases separated the two germline ends. The CDR3 region is CASSPTGPNGANEKLFF. CDR3 bases: TGTGCCAGCAGTCCAACAGGGCCCAACGGGGCTAATGAAAAACTGTTTTTT.

V and J are TRBV10-3 and TRBJ1-3; the D gene is possibly TRBD1 (6 bases). Trimming shortened V by 7 bases and J by 4 bases, and 8 bases separated the two germline ends. The CDR3 contains 12 residues. Per the germline V gene, CDR1 is ENHRY and CDR2 is SYGVKD. The DNA for the CDR3 is TGTGCCATCAAAAGGGGGGGAAACACCATATATTTT. Translation: CAIKRGGNTIYF.

The rearrangement links TRBV19 to TRBJ2-1, with D perhaps matching TRBD1 or TRBD2 (5 bases each). CDR3 size: 15 residues. Trimming removed 4 bases at V and 4 bases at J, with 14 bases between. CDR1 is LNHDA, CDR2 SQIVND, per germline (reference sequence). The CDR3 DNA is TGTGCCAGTAGTACCCGGGACGGCCGGTACAATGAGCAGTTCTTC. Encoded protein: CASSTRDGRYNEQFF.

Note on this clone: Other DNA sequences in the sample encode the same CDR3. The chain combines TRBV5-1 with TRBJ2-5; TRBD2 agrees at 10 bases. The CDR3 is 14 residues long. V lost 2 bases, J lost 2 bases, and 0 bases stayed unmatched. Germline CDR1 and CDR2: SGHRS and YFSETQ. CDR3 DNA sequence: TGCGCCAGCAGCTTACTAGCGGGGCAAGAGACCCAGTACTTC. Amino acid sequence: CASSLLAGQETQYF.

The J gene is TRBJ1-2, the V gene TRBV19; D gene unclear. The CDR3 is 13 amino acids. Between the trimmed V and J ends, which lost 7 bases and 4 bases, there was a span of 13 bases. Germline V gene sequence: CDR1 LNHDA, CDR2 SQIVND (reference sequence). The CDR3: CASKPGASYGYTF. CDR3 in DNA: TGTGCCAGTAAGCCAGGTGCAAGCTATGGCTACACCTTC.

As for this clone: Germline is not matched at one junction end, which may reflect a read error. This rearrangement joins TRBV23-1 to TRBJ1-5; D perhaps matches TRBD1 (5 bases). TRBV23-1 is known as an ORF, though its function is uncertain. This CDR3 has 17 amino acids. The CDR3 DNA reads TGCGCCGGCAGGGTCCCAGGGCGGATCATGGGCAATCAGCCCCAGCATTTT. Protein product: CAGRVPGRIMGNQPQHF.

The V and J genes are TRBV21-1 and TRBJ2-3; the table names TRBD1, a call not compared with the DNA. TRBV21-1 is classified as a pseudogene. The CDR3 has 19 amino acids. The CDR3 bases are TGTGCCAGCAGCAAAGTGGGCTCGAACGGGACAGGGGGCCCAGATACGCAGTATTTT. Protein product: CASSKVGSNGTGGPDTQYF.

This chain connects TRBV2 to TRBJ1-2; no reliable D call. The CDR3 runs 13 residues. V shed 4 bases and J shed 5 bases, with 11 bases lying between them. CDR1 and CDR2 (germline): SNHLY, FYNNEI. The CDR3 DNA reads as TGTGCCAGCAGTGTTAAGGTGGAGTATGGCTACACCTTC. It specifies CASSVKVEYGYTF.

The chain carries TRBV6-5 and TRBJ1-2; no clear D. The V end was cut by 6 bases, the J end by 6 bases, with 8 bases between. Germline V gene lookup returns CDR1 MNHEY and CDR2 SVGAGI. The CDR3 runs to 11 residues. CDR3 region: CASRDADGYTF. The CDR3, as DNA: TGTGCCAGCAGGGATGCTGATGGCTACACCTTC.

The chain combines TRBV15 with TRBJ1-2; possible D gene TRBD1, 6 bases. The CDR3 covers 14 residues. The germline gives CDR1 LNHNV, CDR2 YYDKDF (reference sequence). V gave up 6 bases and J gave up 4 bases, with 15 bases separating them. CDR3 DNA: TGTGCCACCAGACCGATTCAGACAGGCTATGGCTACACCTTC. As protein: CATRPIQTGYGYTF.

V gene TRBV9 combines with J gene TRBJ2-6, with D tentatively TRBD1 or TRBD2 (5 bases each). In germline, CDR1 is SGDLS, CDR2 YYNGEE. The length of the CDR3 is 15 residues. The V end was cut by 5 bases, the J end by 4 bases, with 13 bases between. The CDR3: CASSAGTLGANVLTF. CDR3 nucleotide sequence: TGTGCCAGCAGTGCCGGGACGCTAGGGGCCAACGTCCTGACTTTC. Variable domain in full (rest from reference TRBV9 and TRBJ2-6): DSGVTQTPKHLITATGQRVTLRCSPRSGDLSVYWYQQSLDQGLQFLIQYYNGEERAKGNILERFSAQQFPDLHSELNLSSLELGDSALYFCASSAGTLGANVLTFGAGSRLTVL.

The V call is TRBV18, the J call TRBJ2-1; weak D call: TRBD2 (6 bases). Germline CDR1 KGHSH, CDR2 LQKENI. Trimming stripped 2 bases from V and 7 bases from J, with 15 bases between. This CDR3 is built from 15 residues. The CDR3 region is CASSPWHDRENEQFF. CDR3 bases: TGTGCCAGCTCACCATGGCACGATCGGGAGAATGAGCAGTTCTTC.

CDR3 nucleotide sequence: TGTGCCAGCTCACCAAGAGGACAGGGGGAAGAGACCCAGTACTTC. This encodes CASSPRGQGEETQYF. The V and J genes are TRBV18 and TRBJ2-5, with 10 bases identical to TRBD1. The CDR3 contains 15 residues. From germline, CDR1 is KGHSH and CDR2 LQKENI. V trimming: 2 bases; J trimming: 3 bases; junction bases outside the gene matches: 3.

The V call is TRBV6-5, the J call TRBJ1-6, with D possibly being TRBD1 (5 bases). This CDR3 has 16 amino acids. Germline V gene lookup returns CDR1 MNHEY and CDR2 SVGAGI. The V end lost 4 bases, the J end lost 3 bases, and 13 bases lay between the germline ends. CDR3 sequence: CASSSRQSFYNSPLHF. The CDR3 DNA reads as TGTGCCAGCAGTTCGAGACAGAGTTTCTATAATTCACCCCTCCACTTT.